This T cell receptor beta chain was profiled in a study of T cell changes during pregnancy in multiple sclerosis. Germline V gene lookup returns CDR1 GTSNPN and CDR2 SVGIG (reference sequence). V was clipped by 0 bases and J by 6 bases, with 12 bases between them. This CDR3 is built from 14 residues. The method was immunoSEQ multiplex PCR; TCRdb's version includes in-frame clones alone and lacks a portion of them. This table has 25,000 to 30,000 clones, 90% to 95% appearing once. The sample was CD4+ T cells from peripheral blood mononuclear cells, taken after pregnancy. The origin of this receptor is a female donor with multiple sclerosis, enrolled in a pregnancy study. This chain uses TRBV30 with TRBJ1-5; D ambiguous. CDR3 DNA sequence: TGTGCCTGGAGTGTAGCCGGAGGAGGTCAGCCCCAGCATTTT. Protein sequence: CAWSVAGGGQPQHF.